Below are 16 T cell receptor beta chains sequenced from a single sample in a study of early T cells in non-severe SARS-CoV-2 infection (dated by TCRdb to about 2021). The library was generated by 5' RACE. TCRdb shows the sequencer as NextSeq 500. TCRdb handled the public reads itself, with Q25 trimming in fastp and clone calling in MiXCR, and kept productive beta chains. Each entry is one CDR3 protein sequence, shown with its most common DNA and genes. Recorded for this sample are fewer than 30,000 distinct CDR3 sequences; approximately 5.1% of them occurred a single time. Clones ranked in the top ten supply more than 3.5% of the sample. Sequencing input: whole blood. The receptors here all came from an adult who was a healthcare worker with PCR-confirmed SARS-CoV-2 infection or an uninfected control (not recorded which).

The rearrangement uses TRBV3-1 and TRBJ2-2; perhaps TRBD1 as D (6 bases). The germline CDR1 and CDR2 sequences are LGHDT and YNNKEL (reference sequence). This CDR3 spans 14 amino acids. With 2 bases removed from V and 7 bases from J, the gap between germline ends came to 11 bases. The CDR3 sequence: CASSQSRGHGELFF. The CDR3, as DNA: TGTGCCAGCAGCCAAAGCAGGGGCCACGGGGAGCTGTTTTTT. The whole variable domain, remainder taken from reference TRBV3-1 and TRBJ2-2, is DTAVSQTPKYLVTQMGNDKSIKCEQNLGHDTMYWYKQDSKKFLKIMFSYNNKELIINETVPNRFSPKSPDKAHLNLHINSLELGDSAVYFCASSQSRGHGELFFGEGSRLTVL.

This clonotype was recorded only once. Just one base apart from a much larger clone, this may be a read error. The V call is TRBV13, the J call TRBJ2-3; the match to TRBD1 covers 7 bases. Trimming cost V 5 bases and J 2 bases; bases outside gene matches: 13. The germline V gene has CDR1 PRHDT and CDR2 FYEKMQ (reference sequence). This CDR3 is 17 amino acids long. In DNA, the CDR3 is TGTGCCAGCAGCGCTACTCTAACAGGGGACGTCACAGATACGCAGTATTTT. This translates into CASSATLTGDVTDTQYF. Full variable domain (missing parts from reference TRBV13 and TRBJ2-3): AAGVIQSPRHLIKEKRETATLKCYPIPRHDTVYWYQQGPGQDPQFLISFYEKMQSDKGSIPDRFSAQQFSDYHSELNMSSLELGDSALYFCASSATLTGDVTDTQYFGPGTRLTVL.

This clonotype was counted ten times or more. The chain employs TRBV11-2 and TRBJ2-5, with D tentatively TRBD1 (5 bases). Trimming shortened V by 6 bases and J by 1 base, and 6 bases separated the two germline ends. In germline, CDR1 is SGHAT, CDR2 FQNNGV. The CDR3 sequence is 12 residues long. Written as DNA, the CDR3 is TGTGCCAGCAGGACAGCCCAAGAGACCCAGTACTTC. This gives the protein CASRTAQETQYF.

This clonotype was seen at least ten times. The chain combines TRBV5-1 with TRBJ2-3; D is possibly TRBD1 or TRBD2 (5 bases each). Germline assignment: CDR1 SGHRS and CDR2 YFSETQ. Deletions cut 2 bases from V and 4 bases from J, with 26 bases between. This CDR3 has 19 amino acids. The CDR3 region has the DNA TGCGCCAGCAGCTTTCCCTTCCCAGGGACCCTCGGCCGTCCAGATACGCAGTATTTT. This codes for CASSFPFPGTLGRPDTQYF.

This clonotype showed up many times. The genes are TRBV7-9 and TRBJ1-6; D is uncertain. V shed 6 bases and J shed 6 bases, with 3 bases lying between them. The germline V gene encodes CDR1 SEHNR and CDR2 FQNEAQ (reference sequence). The CDR3 extends over 11 amino acids. The CDR3 coding sequence is TGTGCCAGCAGGACTAATTCACCCCTCCACTTT. Translated, it gives CASRTNSPLHF.

This clonotype has at least ten counts. The chain is built from TRBV30 and TRBJ1-5; D uncertain. CDR1 GTSNPN and CDR2 SVGIG come from the germline V gene (reference sequence). Trimming stripped 6 bases from V and 2 bases from J, with 11 bases between. The CDR3 spans 13 residues. DNA of the CDR3: TGTGCCTGCTCGGTCGGGGGCAATCAGCCCCAGCATTTT. Protein: CACSVGGNQPQHF.

This clonotype was recorded many times. The chain recombines TRBV20-1 with TRBJ1-5; 7 nucleotides line up with TRBD1. Germline lookup yields CDR1 DFQATT and CDR2 SNEGSKA (reference sequence). The ends lost 5 bases at V and 5 bases at J; junction bases unmatched: 9. The CDR3 is 14 amino acids. As DNA, the CDR3 is TGCAGTGCTCGACAGGGCTTAAGTTATCAGCCCCAGCATTTT. It yields the protein CSARQGLSYQPQHF.

This clonotype occurred many times. The chain joins TRBV30 to TRBJ2-7; 9 nucleotides match TRBD1. After removal of 5 bases from V and 2 bases from J, the junction contained 10 bases not matched to a gene. CDR1 is GTSNPN and CDR2 is SVGIG in the germline V gene (reference sequence). There are 15 residues in the CDR3. DNA for the CDR3: TGTGCCTGGCTTTTCCGACAGGGGGGAACCTACGAGCAGTACTTC. Translation gives CAWLFRQGGTYEQYF.

This CDR3 is CSVEGAHPYEQYF. Here the CDR3 DNA reads TGCAGCGTTGAGGGGGCGCACCCCTACGAGCAGTACTTC. The genes are TRBV29-1 and TRBJ2-7; perhaps TRBD1 as D (6 bases). The ends were cut back, 3 bases at V and 2 bases at J, with 11 bases in the middle. The CDR3 totals 13 residues. The germline gives CDR1 SQVTM, CDR2 ANQGSEA.

The chain joins TRBV7-7 to TRBJ2-1; the match to TRBD1 covers 7 bases. CDR3 length equals 13 residues. Germline V gene lookup returns CDR1 SSHAT and CDR2 FNYEAQ (reference sequence). V shed 5 bases, J shed 5 bases, and the junction held 3 bases outside the gene matches. Here the CDR3 reads CASSQDRNNEQFF. The CDR3 DNA follows: TGTGCCAGCAGCCAGGACAGGAACAATGAGCAGTTCTTC.

This clonotype was counted ten times or more. The chain couples TRBV12-3 or TRBV12-4 to TRBJ1-1; D gene uncertain. The length of the CDR3 is 11 residues. The ends were cut back, 6 bases at V and 11 bases at J, with 13 bases in the middle. CDR3 protein: CASRGLLGAFF. The CDR3 DNA reads as TGTGCCAGCAGAGGACTTTTAGGCGCTTTCTTT.

This clonotype was recorded at least ten times. This chain joins TRBV27 and TRBJ1-1, with D possibly TRBD1 on 6 matching bases. V lost 5 bases to trimming and J lost 7 bases, with 14 bases between them. The length of the CDR3 is 13 residues. Germline CDR1 reads MNHEY; CDR2 reads SMNVEV (reference sequence). CDR3 nucleotides: TGTGCCAGCAGTCCCCGGACAGTGATTGAAGCTTTCTTT. Residues: CASSPRTVIEAFF.

This clonotype has a handful of counts. This chain connects TRBV4-1 to TRBJ2-7; D unresolved. CDR1 MGHRA and CDR2 YSYEKL come from the germline V gene. The CDR3 loop spans 12 amino acids. Trimming cost V 0 bases and J 4 bases, with 4 bases left between them. As DNA, the CDR3 is TGCGCCAGCAGCCAAGAAGGTTACGAGCAGTACTTC. Amino acid sequence: CASSQEGYEQYF.

This clonotype showed up many times. The chain employs TRBV5-1 and TRBJ2-7, with D perhaps being TRBD1 or TRBD2 (5 bases each). Trimming removed 0 bases at V and 7 bases at J, with 17 bases between. CDR1 SGHRS and CDR2 YFSETQ come from the germline V gene. This CDR3 contains 15 residues. The CDR3 here is CASSLALAGSGEQYF. CDR3 bases: TGCGCCAGCAGCTTGGCCCTAGCAGGGTCGGGGGAGCAGTACTTC.

There are many counts of this clonotype. The V and J genes are TRBV12-3 or TRBV12-4 and TRBJ2-2, with 8 bases lining up with TRBD1. This CDR3 spans 14 amino acids. The trim removed 3 bases at V and 5 bases at J, leaving 2 bases unmatched. CDR3: CASSFQGATGELFF. The CDR3 DNA is TGTGCCAGCAGTTTTCAGGGGGCGACCGGGGAGCTGTTTTTT.

The genes are TRBV19 and TRBJ2-5, with D tentatively TRBD2 (5 bases). The CDR3 has 13 residues. V lost 4 bases and J lost 7, with 13 bases in between. CDR1 LNHDA and CDR2 SQIVND come from the germline V gene (reference sequence). The CDR3 nucleotides are TGTGCCAGTAGTACCGGACTCGGTGGGACCCAGTACTTC. Translation: CASSTGLGGTQYF.